The 11 T cell receptor beta chains below come from one sample, sequenced in a study of CD8+CD57+ T cells in acquired aplastic anemia. Those patients picked for sequencing had displayed CD8+CD57+ cell expansion on flow cytometry. According to the study, genomic DNA was the template for TCR beta VDJ and CDR3 profiling. MiXCR, run by TCRdb on the reads, gives a single entry per CDR3 protein. The data show under 500,000 distinct CDR3 sequences, around 30% seen once. The specimen sequenced was sorted CD4+, CD8+, or CD8+CD57+ T cells (not recorded which) from PBMCs. The receptors shown here come from a human donor with aplastic anemia.

A note on this clonotype: Just one base apart from a much larger clone, this may be a read error. The chain employs TRBV2 and TRBJ1-6; D might be TRBD1 (5 bases). V was cut by 7 bases and J by 8 bases, with 9 bases left in between. Germline CDR1 and CDR2: SNHLY and FYNNEI. The CDR3 runs 12 residues. As DNA, the CDR3 is TGTGCCAGCAATCAGGGTTATTCACCCCTCCACTTT. Amino acids: CASNQGYSPLHF.

The CDR3 DNA follows: TGTGCCAGCAGTCCACCCGGGGGAGCTTTCTTT. Its translation: CASSPPGGAFF. This chain uses TRBV12-3 or TRBV12-4 with TRBJ1-1, with D tentatively TRBD1 (5 bases). There are 11 residues in the CDR3. V was cut by 5 bases and J by 10 bases, with 11 bases left in between.

A word on this clonotype: Given a much more abundant clone one base away, this may be a read error. The chain joins TRBV29-1 to TRBJ1-1, with a weak D call TRBD1 (5 bases). The germline V gene encodes CDR1 SQVTM and CDR2 ANQGSEA. The CDR3 has 15 amino acids. The V and J ends lost 1 base and 3 bases respectively, with 15 bases between them. DNA for the CDR3: TGCAGCGTTGAAGGCCCCAGGGTTTCAGACACTGAAGCTTTCTTT. Translated: CSVEGPRVSDTEAFF.

This clonotype occurred many times. This chain uses TRBV15 with TRBJ1-4, with 7 bases that match TRBD1. V dropped 2 bases and J dropped 2; count of bases not matched to a gene: 2. Germline-derived CDR1 and CDR2 are LNHNV and YYDKDF (reference sequence). The CDR3 is 15 amino acids. CDR3 amino acids: CATSRIQGTNEKLFF. The CDR3 DNA follows: TGTGCCACCAGCAGAATACAGGGGACTAATGAAAAACTGTTTTTT.

The chain links TRBV19 to TRBJ1-2, with D hard to call. This CDR3 spans 13 amino acids. With 3 bases removed from V and 8 bases from J, the gap between germline ends came to 13 bases. Germline CDR1 is LNHDA and CDR2 is SQIVND (reference sequence). CDR3 sequence reads: CASSMDVGRGYTF. DNA of the CDR3: TGTGCCAGTAGTATGGACGTTGGTCGGGGCTACACCTTC.

In regard to this clonotype: This may arise from a read error, as a much more abundant clone is one base away. The rearrangement links TRBV20-1 to TRBJ1-2; 9 positions match TRBD1. The germline CDR1 and CDR2 sequences are DFQATT and SNEGSKA (reference sequence). This CDR3 is built from 13 residues. The CDR3 nucleotides read TGCGGTGCTGGAGGGACAGGGAGGAATGGCTACACCTTC. Translated, it gives CGAGGTGRNGYTF.

Concerning this clonotype: This sequence may be a read error, since a much larger clone differs from it by one base. The V gene is TRBV10-1, the J gene TRBJ1-1; D perhaps matches TRBD1 (5 bases). The CDR3 is made up of 11 amino acids. Germline CDR1 is WNHNN and CDR2 is SYGVQD (reference sequence). The CDR3 nucleotides read TGCTCCAGCAGTGGGGACGGTGAAGCTTTCTTT. Residues: CSSSGDGEAFF.

This clonotype was seen a few times. V is TRBV12-3 or TRBV12-4 and J is TRBJ2-3; TRBD2 agrees at 12 bases. The CDR3 covers 18 residues. After removal of 3 bases from V and 4 bases from J, the junction contained 11 bases not matched to a gene. The CDR3 sequence: CASSLTASGRAYPDTQYF. CDR3 nucleotide sequence: TGTGCCAGCAGTTTGACCGCTAGCGGGAGGGCTTATCCAGATACGCAGTATTTT.

This clonotype was seen just once. One end of the junction varies from germline; a read error may be responsible. The rearrangement links TRBV6-1 to TRBJ1-5, with 8 bases lining up with TRBD1. The CDR3 has 14 amino acids. Germline CDR1 MNHNS, CDR2 SASEGT. The CDR3 is CASGERTGSQPQHF. CDR3 in DNA: TGTGCCAGCGGTGAACGGACAGGGAGTCAGCCCCAGCATTTT.

The chain uses TRBV5-6 and TRBJ1-2; D may be TRBD1 (5 bases). The CDR3 is 14 amino acids. The V gene lost 5 bases and the J gene lost 4 bases, with 15 bases spanning the gap. Germline V gene data show CDR1 as SGHDT and CDR2 as YYEEEE. The DNA of the CDR3 is TGTGCCAGCAGGTCCAGGGTTGGGGCCTATGGCTACACCTTC. Translating gives CASRSRVGAYGYTF.

This sequence joins TRBV11-2 and TRBJ1-2; D is ambiguous. CDR1 is SGHAT, CDR2 FQNNGV, per germline. CDR3 length equals 17 residues. V lost 1 base and J 3 bases, leaving 18 bases between the germline ends. CDR3 DNA sequence: TGTGCCAGCAGCTTAGGTCTTTCGTCAGGAGAGGACTATGGCTACACCTTC. Translated, it gives CASSLGLSSGEDYGYTF.